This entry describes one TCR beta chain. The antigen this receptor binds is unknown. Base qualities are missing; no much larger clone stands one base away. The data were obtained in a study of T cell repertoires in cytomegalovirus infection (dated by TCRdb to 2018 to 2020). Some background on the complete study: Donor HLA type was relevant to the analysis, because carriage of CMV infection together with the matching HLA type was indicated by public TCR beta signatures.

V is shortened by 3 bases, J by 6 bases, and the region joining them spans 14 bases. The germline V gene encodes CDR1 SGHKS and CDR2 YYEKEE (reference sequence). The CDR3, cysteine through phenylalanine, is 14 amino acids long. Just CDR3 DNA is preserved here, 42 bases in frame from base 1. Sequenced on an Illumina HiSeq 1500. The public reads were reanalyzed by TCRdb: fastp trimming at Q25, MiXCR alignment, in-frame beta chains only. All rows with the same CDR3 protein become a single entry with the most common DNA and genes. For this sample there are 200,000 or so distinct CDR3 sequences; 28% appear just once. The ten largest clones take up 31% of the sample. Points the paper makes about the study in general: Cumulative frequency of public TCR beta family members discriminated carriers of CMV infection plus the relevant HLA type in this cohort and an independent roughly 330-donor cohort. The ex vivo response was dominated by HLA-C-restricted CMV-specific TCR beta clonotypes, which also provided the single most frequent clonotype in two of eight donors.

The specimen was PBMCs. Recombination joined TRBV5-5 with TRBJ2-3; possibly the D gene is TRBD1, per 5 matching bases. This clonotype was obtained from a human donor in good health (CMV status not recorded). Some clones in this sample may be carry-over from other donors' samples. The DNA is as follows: TGTGCCAGCAGCTCCAAGGGGTTTTTGGATACGCAGTATTTT. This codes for CASSSKGFLDTQYF.